A selection of T cell receptor beta chains follows, all from one sample in a study of identical twins. TCRdb independently ran MiXCR on the 5' RACE reads; one entry per CDR3 protein. The sample consists of roughly 290,000 distinct CDR3 sequences, 8% to 9.5% of them appearing once. The sample was also reused in another study, on yellow fever vaccine responses in identical twins.

The sample consisted of CD8+ T cells sorted from blood. These receptors all come from a woman aged 18-30 years in good health. Each CDR3 is given with its conserved first and last residue. Each record gives: V gene, D gene, J gene, clone size, CDR3 DNA, CDR3 protein. The D gene is left open where the match is weak. Clone size is not always given. Where it is, it says once, few, many or a class for expanded clones.

>TRBV9|-|TRBJ2-1|few
TGTGCCAGCAGCGTAGAGCCAGCCCGGTACAATGAGCAGTTCTTC
CASSVEPARYNEQFF
>TRBV6-6|-|TRBJ2-1|few
TGTGCCAGCAAGAGGGGGTACGAGCAGTTCTTC
CASKRGYEQFF
>TRBV29-1|TRBD2|TRBJ2-7|few
TGCAGCGTTGAAGTTGGGACTAGCGGCTACGAGCAGTACTTC
CSVEVGTSGYEQYF
>TRBV18|-|TRBJ2-7|many
TGTGCCAGCTCACCCGCCCTAGCGCCGCACTACGAGCAGTACTTC
CASSPALAPHYEQYF
>TRBV10-3|-|TRBJ2-2|-
TGTGCCACCAAAGAAACGAACACCGGGGAGCTGTTTTTT
CATKETNTGELFF
>TRBV29-1|-|TRBJ2-3|many
TGCAGCGCCCCCCTAAAGGCAGATACGCAGTATTTT
CSAPLKADTQYF
>TRBV20-1|TRBD2|TRBJ2-3|-
TGCAGTGCTAGAGATCTTTCCACTAGCGGTATCACAGATACGCAGTATTTT
CSARDLSTSGITDTQYF
>TRBV6-4|TRBD2|TRBJ2-3|many
TGTGCCAGCAGTGACTCGTCTCTAGCGGGGGACACAGATACGCAGTATTTT
CASSDSSLAGDTDTQYF
>TRBV4-3|TRBD2|TRBJ2-2|once
TGCGCCAGCAGCCCAGGGACTAGCGGGAGTTTCGGGGAGCTGTTTTTT
CASSPGTSGSFGELFF
>TRBV27|TRBD1|TRBJ2-7|many
TGTGCCAGCAGTTTTAACAGGGGGTACGAGCAGTACTTC
CASSFNRGYEQYF
>TRBV11-2|TRBD1|TRBJ2-2|few
TGTGCCAGCAGCTTAGACCCCGGGACAGGGAGAACCGGGGAGCTGTTTTTT
CASSLDPGTGRTGELFF
>TRBV20-1|TRBD2|TRBJ2-7|few
TGCAGTGCTAGAGATAACCAAGCGGGAGGGCCTAAAGCCTACGAGCAGTACTTC
CSARDNQAGGPKAYEQYF
>TRBV30|-|TRBJ2-1|few
TGTGCCTGGAGTGTACGAGGTGGGGGCGCCTACAATGAGCAGTTCTTC
CAWSVRGGGAYNEQFF
>TRBV27|-|TRBJ2-7|many
TGTGCCAGCAGTTCCGTCAGGGCGACCTACGAGCAGTACTTC
CASSSVRATYEQYF
>TRBV28|TRBD2|TRBJ2-1|many
TGTGCCAGCAGAAAGCGGGGGGGCTCCTACAATGAGCAGTTCTTC
CASRKRGGSYNEQFF
>TRBV4-3|-|TRBJ2-1|many
TGCGCCAGCAGCCAAGTTATTAATGGAGACAATGAGCAGTTCTTC
CASSQVINGDNEQFF
>TRBV14|TRBD1|TRBJ2-2|-
TGTGCCAGCAGCCGGCTGGGACAGTCCGACGGGGAGCTGTTTTTT
CASSRLGQSDGELFF
>TRBV7-9|-|TRBJ2-7|many
TGTGCCAGCAGCTTAGCGGGAGCAAGTGAGCAGTACTTC
CASSLAGASEQYF
>TRBV15|-|TRBJ2-5|many
TGTGCCACCAGCAGAGTAGGGTGGCAGGAAGAGACCCAGTACTTC
CATSRVGWQEETQYF
>TRBV20-1|-|TRBJ1-2|many
TGCAGTGCTAGTGGAAGGAGTCACTATGGCTACACCTTC
CSASGRSHYGYTF
>TRBV7-9|-|TRBJ2-7|few
TGTGCCAGCAGCCCCGTAGCGGCTAAGGGGGCGCCCTACGAGCAGTACTTC
CASSPVAAKGAPYEQYF
>TRBV27|-|TRBJ2-2|few
TGTGCCAGCAGTTTAAGCAGACGGGTTGGTGGGGAGCTGTTTTTT
CASSLSRRVGGELFF
>TRBV5-1|TRBD2|TRBJ2-1|few
TGCGCCAGCAGCGTCGGGGGGGCCGGGGTCTCCTACAATGAGCAGTTCTTC
CASSVGGAGVSYNEQFF
>TRBV10-2|TRBD1|TRBJ2-1|many
TGCGCCAGCAGCCGGGACAGGGGCTCCTACAATGAGCAGTTCTTC
CASSRDRGSYNEQFF
>TRBV29-1|-|TRBJ2-7|many
TGCAGCGTTGTGGGAGCCTGGTACGAGCAGTACTTC
CSVVGAWYEQYF
>TRBV19|-|TRBJ2-7|-
TGTGCCAGTAGTCTCATGTCGGACGACTACGAGCAGTACTTC
CASSLMSDDYEQYF
>TRBV7-6|-|TRBJ2-5|-
TGTGCCAGCAGCTCGTGGCTGCAAGAGACCCAGTACTTC
CASSSWLQETQYF
>TRBV2|-|TRBJ2-1|-
TGTGCCAGCATGGTGGGGTCCCCCTACAATGAGCAGTTCTTC
CASMVGSPYNEQFF
>TRBV6-2/TRBV6-3|TRBD2|TRBJ2-3|-
TGTGCCAGCAGTTACCCGCCTAGCGGGGGAAGCACAGATACGCAGTATTTT
CASSYPPSGGSTDTQYF
>TRBV7-9|TRBD1|TRBJ2-1|few
TGTGCCAGCAGCTCGGGACAGGGGATCAATGAGCAGTTCTTC
CASSSGQGINEQFF
>TRBV20-1|TRBD1|TRBJ2-7|many
TGCAGTGCTGGTGGAGGGACAGGGGGTGGCTTTTCCTACGAGCAGTACTTC
CSAGGGTGGGFSYEQYF
>TRBV10-3|TRBD1|TRBJ1-2|-
TGTGCCATCAGTGATGTGGAGGGTGACAGGGGGATCGCTATCTATGGCTACACCTTC
CAISDVEGDRGIAIYGYTF
>TRBV20-1|-|TRBJ1-4|-
TGCAGTGCTAGATCCCCTGGCAGGGAAAGTGAAAAACTGTTTTTT
CSARSPGRESEKLFF
>TRBV20-1|-|TRBJ2-3|few
TGCAGTGCTAGAGATCTGGGGGAAGGCACAGATACGCAGTATTTT
CSARDLGEGTDTQYF
>TRBV29-1|-|TRBJ1-5|-
TGCAGCGCCGGGGCGGGCAATCAGCCCCAGCATTTT
CSAGAGNQPQHF